This TCR beta chain was captured in a study of blood T cell repertoires in COVID-19. Study-level background: Nucleic acid was either cDNA or gDNA, and it came from T cells, B-cell-depleted T cells, or PBMCs.

The CDR3 totals 15 residues. The V segment lost 4 bases and the J segment 5 bases; nucleotides outside the gene matches: 6. CDR1 is SGHNT and CDR2 is YYREEE in the germline V gene (reference sequence). Original data processing: Scientists estimated how many nucleated cells there were by amplifying reference gene primers. Method: immunoSEQ multiplex PCR; TCRdb's copy keeps in-frame clones and lacks some. V and J calls and clone size are as listed in that table; D and trimming were resolved from the DNA. The repertoire holds some 190,000 clones, with about 85% as singletons. This TCR was sampled from a man aged 25-45 years with acute or convalescent COVID-19. Sequencing was performed on peripheral blood. The genes are TRBV5-4 and TRBJ2-3; 11 bases match TRBD2. The CDR3 sequence is CASSQSGTSGDTQYF. The CDR3 nucleotides read TGTGCCAGCAGCCAATCCGGGACTAGCGGAGATACGCAGTATTTT. The complete variable domain, with remaining parts taken from reference TRBV5-4 and TRBJ2-3, reads ETGVTQSPTHLIKTRGQQVTLRCSSQSGHNTVSWYQQALGQGPQFIFQYYREEENGRGNFPPRFSGLQFPNYSSELNVNALELDDSALYLCASSQSGTSGDTQYFGPGTRLTVL.